The 24 T cell receptor beta chains listed next were all sequenced from one sample in a study of T cell responses to AZD1222 COVID-19 vaccine. Sequenced by immunoSEQ multiplex PCR; TCRdb stores in-frame clones only, minus some. The table lists some 99,000 clones, around 84% of them singletons, with 11% to 15% in the top ten. The specimen was peripheral blood, collected 28 days after the second AZD1222 dose. The receptors derive from an adult who received the AZD1222 COVID-19 vaccine.

The rearrangement joins TRBV5-1 to TRBJ1-1, with 7 bases aligning to TRBD1. The trim removed 3 bases at V and 5 bases at J, leaving 13 bases unmatched. The CDR3 is 16 residues long. CDR1 is SGHRS and CDR2 is YFSETQ in the germline V gene. CDR3 residues: CASSSSTGRKETEAFF. The CDR3 DNA reads TGCGCCAGCAGCTCCTCGACAGGGCGAAAGGAAACTGAAGCTTTCTTT.

As DNA, the CDR3 is TGTGCCAGCAGTGAAGCGCTAGCAGGGCGCAATTCACCCCTCCACTTT. Translated, it gives CASSEALAGRNSPLHF. The V gene is TRBV6-1, the J gene TRBJ1-6; weak D call: TRBD1 (5 bases). The V end was cut by 0 bases, the J end by 7 bases, with 13 bases between. The length of the CDR3 is 16 residues. Germline CDR1 reads MNHNS; CDR2 reads SASEGT.

The CDR3 protein is CASSFRGLTEAFF. The CDR3 bases are TGTGCCAGCAGTTTTCGGGGGCTCACTGAAGCTTTCTTT. This chain uses TRBV27 with TRBJ1-1; tentative D call: TRBD1 (6 bases). The germline gives CDR1 MNHEY, CDR2 SMNVEV (reference sequence). This CDR3 region has 13 residues. V was trimmed by 3 bases and J by 4 bases, leaving 9 bases between them.

The rearrangement uses TRBV2 and TRBJ2-7; 8 bases are shared with TRBD1. The junction had 14 bases not matched to a gene; V was cut back by 4 bases and J by 9 bases. The CDR3 sequence is 15 residues long. Germline CDR1 SNHLY, CDR2 FYNNEI. The CDR3 spells CASSGQETGAGGQYF. As DNA, the CDR3 is TGTGCCAGCAGTGGACAGGAGACAGGGGCAGGGGGGCAGTACTTC.

V and J are TRBV7-8 and TRBJ1-4; no reliable D call. The V end was cut by 3 bases, the J end by 5 bases, with 16 bases between. Germline lookup yields CDR1 SGHVS and CDR2 FQNEAQ. The CDR3 contains 16 residues. CDR3 sequence: CASSLAQGSLNEKLFF. In DNA form, the CDR3 reads TGTGCCAGCAGCTTGGCCCAAGGATCCCTCAATGAAAAACTGTTTTTT.

The V gene is TRBV7-9, the J gene TRBJ1-4; 7 bases align to TRBD1. The CDR3 is made up of 15 amino acids. Germline V gene data show CDR1 as SEHNR and CDR2 as FQNEAQ (reference sequence). V lost 7 bases and J lost 6; bases outside the gene matches: 11. Here the CDR3 reads CASTLSQGGDEKLFF. As DNA, the CDR3 is TGTGCCAGCACCTTGAGTCAGGGGGGAGATGAAAAACTGTTTTTT. The entire variable domain, with the rest obtained from reference TRBV7-9 and TRBJ1-4, is as follows: DTGVSQNPRHKITKRGQNVTFRCDPISEHNRLYWYRQTLGQGPEFLTYFQNEAQLEKSRLLSDRFSAERPKGSFSTLEIQRTEQGDSAMYLCASTLSQGGDEKLFFGSGTQLSVL.

CDR3 sequence: CASSQDFGSSPQHF. The DNA for the CDR3 is TGTGCCAGCAGCCAAGACTTCGGTTCATCGCCCCAGCATTTT. The J gene is TRBJ1-5, the V gene TRBV3-1 (or the pseudogene TRBV3-2); D ambiguous. The V gene's germline CDR1 is LGHDT and CDR2 YNNKEL (reference sequence). V was cut by 0 bases and J by 9 bases, with 12 bases left in between. The CDR3 loop spans 14 amino acids.

The gene calls are TRBV4-1 and TRBJ2-1; D is uncertain. Trimming took off 0 bases at V and 0 bases at J, with 6 bases between the two ends. Germline lookup yields CDR1 MGHRA and CDR2 YSYEKL. The CDR3 is 15 amino acids. The CDR3 region is CASSQDPSSYNEQFF. The CDR3 DNA is TGCGCCAGCAGCCAAGATCCTAGCTCCTACAATGAGCAGTTCTTC.

The chain recombines TRBV9 with TRBJ1-2; TRBD1 matches at 12 bases. J gave up 8 bases and V 3 bases, and 8 bases lay outside the gene matches. Germline-derived CDR1 and CDR2 are SGDLS and YYNGEE. The CDR3 is 15 amino acids. The CDR3 nucleotides are TGTGCCAGCAGCGCGGGACAGGGGGCGGTGCGGGGCTACACCTTC. This sequence encodes CASSAGQGAVRGYTF.

V is TRBV29-1 and J is TRBJ1-2; D unclear. Per germline, CDR1 SQVTM and CDR2 ANQGSEA. The CDR3 contains 13 residues. The V gene lost 4 bases and the J gene lost 0 bases, with 9 bases spanning the gap. In DNA form, the CDR3 reads TGCAGCGTTGCTGAGGAGGCTAACTATGGCTACACCTTC. It translates to CSVAEEANYGYTF.

The CDR3 nucleotides are TGTGCCATCAGTGATAACGGGAGTGGGCGCGATGAGCAGTTCTTC. Residues: CAISDNGSGRDEQFF. The rearrangement uses TRBV10-3 and TRBJ2-1, with D perhaps TRBD2 (6 bases). This CDR3 has 15 amino acids. The germline V gene encodes CDR1 ENHRY and CDR2 SYGVKD. V shed 3 bases and J shed 8 bases, with 17 bases lying between them.

This clone was recorded once. The V call is TRBV2, the J call TRBJ1-4; a possible D gene is TRBD1 (5 bases). CDR1 is SNHLY, CDR2 FYNNEI, per germline. V lost 8 bases, J lost 10 bases, and 14 bases lay in between. The CDR3 contains 12 residues. In DNA form, the CDR3 reads TGTGCCAGCGGTCCCAGGGAGACAAAACTGTTTTTT. It translates to CASGPRETKLFF.

There are many counts of this clone. The sample holds other DNA sequences that translate to the same CDR3. V is TRBV27 and J is TRBJ2-3, with no clear D. V lost 0 bases to trimming and J lost 4 bases, with 5 bases between them. The germline V gene has CDR1 MNHEY and CDR2 SMNVEV (reference sequence). CDR3 length: 13 residues. The CDR3 sequence is CASSLSRPDTQYF. The DNA of the CDR3 is TGTGCCAGCAGTTTATCGAGACCAGATACGCAGTATTTT.

The genes are TRBV10-3 and TRBJ1-6; D might be TRBD1 (6 bases). The V gene lost 8 bases and the J gene lost 8 bases, with 16 bases spanning the gap. Looked up from germline, CDR1 is ENHRY and CDR2 is SYGVKD. The CDR3 spans 14 residues. The CDR3 reads CAIGGGRFDSPLHF. Here the CDR3 DNA reads TGTGCCATCGGGGGGGGGCGTTTCGATTCACCCCTCCACTTT.

The rearrangement links TRBV7-2 to TRBJ2-3; D gene uncertain. The CDR3 is 16 residues long. Germline CDR1 and CDR2: SGHTA and FQGNSA. V gave up 0 bases and J gave up 8 bases, with 18 bases separating them. DNA for the CDR3: TGTGCCAGCAGCTTAGCGCTCGGCGCAGCGACGAGTACGCAGTATTTT. Its translation: CASSLALGAATSTQYF.

Only one count was recorded for this clone. This sequence joins TRBV7-8 and TRBJ1-1, with D maybe TRBD1 (5 bases). V lost 6 bases to trimming and J lost 3 bases, with 17 bases between them. The CDR3 has 15 amino acids. The germline CDR1 and CDR2 sequences are SGHVS and FQNEAQ. CDR3 coding DNA: TGTGCCAGCAGAAACTACAGGTTGAGTGACACTGAAGCTTTCTTT. Encoded protein: CASRNYRLSDTEAFF.

The chain links TRBV4-2 to TRBJ2-7; D unclear. There are 14 residues in the CDR3. CDR1 is LGHNA and CDR2 is YNFKEQ in the germline V gene. Trimming shortened V by 1 base and J by 1 base, and 8 bases separated the two germline ends. In DNA, the CDR3 is TGTGCCAGCAGCCAAGGTGCCGGTTCCTACGAGCAGTACTTC. Amino acid sequence: CASSQGAGSYEQYF.

This clone has only one observation. This chain joins TRBV11-2 and TRBJ2-5; D unclear. Per the germline V gene, CDR1 is SGHAT and CDR2 is FQNNGV. The CDR3 covers 15 residues. V lost 11 bases, J lost 5 bases, and 24 bases lay in between. The CDR3 sequence: CASLDRLGRRETQYF. The CDR3 DNA reads as TGTGCCTCACTCGATCGCCTGGGTAGAAGGGAGACCCAGTACTTC.

V is TRBV6-4 and J is TRBJ2-6; unclear D gene. Between the trimmed V and J ends, which lost 0 bases and 0 bases, there was a span of 3 bases. The germline V gene encodes CDR1 MRHNA and CDR2 SNTAGT. The CDR3 is made up of 15 amino acids. As DNA, the CDR3 is TGTGCCAGCAGTGACTCTAGCTCTGGGGCCAACGTCCTGACTTTC. Encoded protein: CASSDSSSGANVLTF.

V is TRBV7-9 and J is TRBJ2-1; D is perhaps TRBD1 (5 bases). Between the trimmed V and J ends, which lost 0 bases and 4 bases, there was a span of 7 bases. This CDR3 has 14 residues. In germline, CDR1 is SEHNR, CDR2 FQNEAQ (reference sequence). CDR3 in amino acids: CASSLADRYNEQFF. DNA of the CDR3: TGTGCCAGCAGCTTAGCAGACAGATACAATGAGCAGTTCTTC. The whole variable domain, filled in from reference TRBV7-9 and TRBJ2-1, reads DTGVSQNPRHKITKRGQNVTFRCDPISEHNRLYWYRQTLGQGPEFLTYFQNEAQLEKSRLLSDRFSAERPKGSFSTLEIQRTEQGDSAMYLCASSLADRYNEQFFGPGTRLTVL.

The chain employs TRBV27 and TRBJ2-2, with D hard to call. Deletions cut 2 bases from V and 6 bases from J, with 13 bases between. CDR1 is MNHEY and CDR2 is SMNVEV in the germline V gene (reference sequence). The CDR3 totals 15 residues. The chain's CDR3 is CASSLDRFSPGELFF. Written as DNA, the CDR3 is TGTGCCAGCAGTTTAGATAGGTTTAGCCCCGGGGAGCTGTTTTTT.

This rearrangement joins TRBV5-1 to TRBJ2-2; D possibly corresponds to TRBD1 (6 bases). V shed 4 bases and J shed 0 bases, with 10 bases lying between them. This CDR3 spans 15 amino acids. Germline V gives CDR1 SGHRS, CDR2 YFSETQ. In DNA form, the CDR3 reads TGCGCCAGCAGCAGCCAGGGGTCGAACACCGGGGAGCTGTTTTTT. This codes for CASSSQGSNTGELFF.

The chain couples TRBV19 to TRBJ2-1; 8 bases are a match to TRBD2. The germline V gene has CDR1 LNHDA and CDR2 SQIVND (reference sequence). There are 13 residues in the CDR3. J gave up 4 bases and V 11 bases, and 7 bases lay outside the gene matches. CDR3 loop: CASRGLEYNEQFF. In DNA form, the CDR3 reads TGTGCCTCCCGGGGACTAGAATACAATGAGCAGTTCTTC.

This clone has a single count. CDR3 in DNA: TGCGCCAGCAGCTCCCCGGGACTAGGGCCGGAGACCCAGTACTTC. Protein product: CASSSPGLGPETQYF. The chain employs TRBV5-1 and TRBJ2-5, with TRBD2 matching 8 bases. CDR1 SGHRS and CDR2 YFSETQ come from the germline V gene. With 3 bases clipped from V and 5 bases from J, the junction kept 9 bases outside the gene matches. This CDR3 region has 15 residues.